A selection of T cell receptor beta chains follows, all from one sample in a study of blood T cell repertoires in COVID-19. Measured with immunoSEQ multiplex PCR; TCRdb has only the in-frame clones, and not every one. The sample contains approximately 300,000 clones, just under 90% of which appear only once. Sequenced input: peripheral blood. Every receptor here comes from a woman in her 30s with COVID-19, enrolled during active disease. CDR3s include the opening cysteine and the closing phenylalanine or tryptophan. Each record gives: J gene, D gene, V gene, CDR3 protein. D genes are given only for firm matches.

>TRBJ1-5|.|TRBV7-8
CASSRIPTDIWSNQPQHF
>TRBJ2-2|.|TRBV7-2
CASSYRVDTGELFF
>TRBJ1-5|TRBD1|TRBV23-1
CASSQPRDRVQPQHF
>TRBJ1-2|.|TRBV3-1/TRBV3-2
CASSQDHVGPIGYTF
>TRBJ2-7|.|TRBV27
CASSLNGGHYEQYF
>TRBJ1-4|TRBD1|TRBV28
CASSRRQGREKLFF
>TRBJ2-1|TRBD2|TRBV19
CASSIGVAGGRFFVYYNEQFF
>TRBJ1-5|.|TRBV7-8
CASSLKVGLNQPQHF
>TRBJ1-3|.|TRBV4-1
CASSQGGSSGNTIYF
>TRBJ2-1|TRBD1|TRBV6-5
CASSPNRGYNEQFF
>TRBJ2-3|TRBD1|TRBV5-4
CASSPERTGAADTQYF
>TRBJ1-1|.|TRBV2
CASSESRGPNTEAFF
>TRBJ2-1|.|TRBV6-6
CASSYPDYSYNEQFF
>TRBJ2-3|.|TRBV6-5
CASRLHEGGTDTQYF
>TRBJ2-5|.|TRBV5-5
CASSSALATEETQYF
>TRBJ1-3|TRBD1|TRBV2
CASRVDRVGDTIYF
>TRBJ2-1|TRBD1|TRBV6-5
CASSSTGTGFWDEQFF
>TRBJ2-1|.|TRBV6-2/TRBV6-3
CASSTPRLRYYNEQFF
>TRBJ2-1|TRBD2|TRBV10-3
CATLDTSGSYNEQFF
>TRBJ1-1|TRBD1|TRBV15
CATSRAPDRINTEAFF
>TRBJ2-5|TRBD2|TRBV7-9
CASSQTSGRQETQYF
>TRBJ1-5|.|TRBV19
CASSPGTRSNQPQHF
>TRBJ2-1|.|TRBV9
CASSVGQSYNEQFF
>TRBJ2-3|TRBD2|TRBV6-5
CASETSGGVADTQYF
>TRBJ2-2|TRBD2|TRBV5-6
CASSLFTGGPKAGELFF
>TRBJ2-7|.|TRBV18
CASSPLQQDGYPMYF
>TRBJ1-4|.|TRBV7-9
CASSLPEGEASGNEKLFF
>TRBJ2-2|TRBD2|TRBV4-1
CASSQGLAAPRELFF
>TRBJ1-2|TRBD1|TRBV7-9
CASSFPDRNYGYTF
>TRBJ2-2|TRBD1|TRBV5-4
CASSPGTPGGQGTGELFF
>TRBJ1-2|.|TRBV27
CASSLYSGSPYGYTF
>TRBJ1-6|.|TRBV15
CATRNWHGGSNSPLHF
>TRBJ2-2|TRBD1|TRBV5-1
CASSPRGQGASTGELFF
>TRBJ2-1|TRBD1|TRBV7-8
CASREDRTINEQFF
>TRBJ1-5|.|TRBV21-1
CASSKYSRSGDRGGDRMNQPQHF
>TRBJ1-3|TRBD1|TRBV28
CASRDGTVGNTIYF
>TRBJ2-1|.|TRBV28
CASNGYLGEQFF
>TRBJ2-2|.|TRBV9
CASTSPRGGAGTGELFF
>TRBJ1-1|.|TRBV28
CASSSYRTEPRWAEAFF
>TRBJ1-2|.|TRBV5-6
CASSLWGRRNYGYTF
>TRBJ2-2|.|TRBV13
CASSSTGWGPNTGELFF
>TRBJ1-5|.|TRBV7-9
CASSLETTGQPQHF
>TRBJ1-2|.|TRBV5-1
CASSSSNRASNYGYTF
>TRBJ2-7|.|TRBV5-1
CASSLGGAGGVSYEQYF
>TRBJ1-1|TRBD1|TRBV18
CASSLRGRELAEAFF
>TRBJ2-2|.|TRBV9
CASSVGPPGELFF
>TRBJ2-1|TRBD1|TRBV19
CASSPGQGNEQFF
>TRBJ1-5|TRBD1|TRBV7-9
CANLRGRDNQPQHF
>TRBJ2-3|TRBD1|TRBV13
CASSTGTGGNTDTQYF
>TRBJ2-1|TRBD1|TRBV12-5
CASGLVGAGGSYNEQFF
>TRBJ2-7|.|TRBV4-1
CASSQVSDGAYEQYF
>TRBJ1-1|.|TRBV28
CASSFGHNTEAFF
>TRBJ2-1|TRBD2|TRBV18
CASLRTSGGSYNEQFF
>TRBJ2-7|.|TRBV5-6
CASSLNSYEQYF
>TRBJ1-3|.|TRBV9
CASSTVGAGNTIYF
>TRBJ1-5|.|TRBV2
CASSLNRDQPQHF
>TRBJ1-1|TRBD1|TRBV18
CASSPKGTANTEAFF
>TRBJ2-1|.|TRBV18
CASSPTLDRLSYNEQFF